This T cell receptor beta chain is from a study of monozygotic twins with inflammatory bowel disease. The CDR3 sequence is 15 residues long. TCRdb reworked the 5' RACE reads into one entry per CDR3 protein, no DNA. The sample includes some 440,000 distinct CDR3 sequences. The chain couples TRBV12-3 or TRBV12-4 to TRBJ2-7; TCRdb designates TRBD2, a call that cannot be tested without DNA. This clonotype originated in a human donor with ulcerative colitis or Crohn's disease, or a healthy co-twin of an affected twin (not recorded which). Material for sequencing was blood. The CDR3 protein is CASSVTSGDGYEQYF.